This TCR beta chain was found in a study of cytomegalovirus exposure and HLA in healthy donors. The table came from immunoSEQ multiplex PCR; TCRdb's copy has only in-frame clones and leaves some out. Of about 82,000 clones in the sample, 90% to 95% were seen once. Study-wide points: The authors listed 150 to 200 TCR beta chains as cytomegalovirus-associated.

This clone was seen once. Its antigen remains unidentified. The CDR3 contains 14 residues. J lost 6 bases, V lost 6 bases, and 7 bases had no gene match. The germline gives CDR1 MNHNY, CDR2 SVGAGI (reference sequence). This sequence originates from a woman aged 18-35 years in good health and CMV-seronegative. Specimen: PBMCs. The chain recombines TRBV6-6 with TRBJ1-5; 8 bases agree with TRBD1. CDR3 region: CASSLQGASQPQHF. DNA for the CDR3: TGTGCCAGCAGCCTGCAGGGGGCAAGTCAGCCCCAGCATTTT.